This TCR beta chain was sequenced for a study of molecular identifiers for immune sequencing clone quantification. Sorting defined naive CD8 T cells as CD8+CD4-CCR7+CD45RA+. Library preparation followed earlier protocols using designated TCR primers. TCRdb re-analysed the PCR reads in MiXCR, keeping a single row per CDR3 protein. This sample yields roughly 320,000 distinct CDR3 sequences, of which 20% to 25% are seen a single time; roughly 0.86% belongs to the top ten. This clonotype was observed a few times. Its antigen remains unknown. Trimming removed 2 bases from V and 3 bases from J, with 10 bases in between. Germline CDR1 and CDR2: MNHEY and SMNVEV (reference sequence). CDR3 length: 14 residues. Whole-study results and caveats: Even with about a million naive cells present, spiked Jurkat TCR RNA from one cell was reportedly detectable. Should identical TCR molecules share a barcode, the sizes of highly expanded clones could be underestimated.

The sequence was obtained from a human donor in good health. Some libraries in this study had Jurkat cell RNA spiked in. The V and J genes are TRBV27 and TRBJ1-2; weak D call: TRBD1 (6 bases). The sample taken for sequencing was naive CD8+ T cells from blood, with Jurkat cell RNA spiked in. Subset: FACS-sorted CD8+CD4-CCR7+CD45RA+ naive T cells. The CDR3 DNA reads TGTGCCAGCAGTTTAATGCAGGGGTACTATGGCTACACCTTC. Protein sequence: CASSLMQGYYGYTF.